Sequencing of this T cell receptor (beta chain) was carried out in a study of blood T cells in healthy people across ages. Regarding the study as a whole: Age advanced and TCR beta diversity per million T cells fell, roughly linearly.

With a J-beta primer mix and a sample-barcoded 5' primer, a second PCR ran about 7 to 12 cycles. TCRdb reanalysed the 5' RACE reads using MiXCR and keeps one entry per CDR3 protein. The sample holds approximately 1.5 million distinct CDR3 sequences, roughly 43% seen once. Comment on this clonotype: Its antigen is still unknown.

CDR3 length: 15 amino acids. Trimming removed 3 bases from V and 2 bases from J, with 12 bases in between. Germline lookup yields CDR1 SGHTA and CDR2 FQGTGA. The V and J genes are TRBV7-3 and TRBJ2-3, with D maybe TRBD1 (5 bases). This clonotype was sampled from a woman aged 18 to 35 in good health. Sequencing was performed on blood. CDR3 in DNA: TGTGCCAGCAGCTTGGGGCGGCCCTACACAGATACGCAGTATTTT. Translation: CASSLGRPYTDTQYF.